The 5 T cell receptor beta chains given below trace back to one sample, sequenced in a study of T cell repertoires in cytomegalovirus infection. TCRdb reanalysed the reads using MiXCR and keeps one entry per CDR3 protein. The repertoire has about 310,000 distinct CDR3 sequences, about 17% of them found once; the top ten carry around 12%. The sequenced material came from PBMCs. The receptors here all came from a human donor in good health (CMV status not recorded). Some clones in this sample may be carry-over from other donors' samples.

This clonotype was counted a few times. The V call is TRBV28, the J call TRBJ2-3, with 9 bases aligning to TRBD1. V was clipped by 2 bases and J by 4 bases; unmatched bases: 1. The germline CDR1 and CDR2 sequences are MDHEN and SYDVKM. There are 14 residues in the CDR3. The CDR3 region has the DNA TGTGCCAGCAGTTTAGGGACAGGGCCAGATACGCAGTATTTT. Translated: CASSLGTGPDTQYF.

V usage is TRBV29-1 and J usage is TRBJ2-3; D unresolved. Trimming cost V 4 bases and J 1 base, with 9 bases left between them. Germline V CDR1 and CDR2: SQVTM, ANQGSEA. This CDR3 comprises 13 residues. CDR3 sequence reads: CSVGTPGTDTQYF. For the CDR3, the DNA is TGCAGCGTTGGAACACCGGGCACAGATACGCAGTATTTT.

The chain is built from TRBV4-1 and TRBJ1-2, with 7 bases aligning to TRBD1. Germline V gene lookup returns CDR1 MGHRA and CDR2 YSYEKL. V gave up 2 bases and J gave up 4 bases; unmatched junction bases: 4. This CDR3 region has 14 residues. The CDR3 here is CASSQLGQAYGYTF. Written as DNA, the CDR3 is TGCGCCAGCAGCCAACTCGGACAGGCCTATGGCTACACCTTC.

V is TRBV7-9 and J is TRBJ1-5; D remains ambiguous. Germline-derived CDR1 and CDR2 are SEHNR and FQNEAQ (reference sequence). The V and J ends lost 6 bases and 4 bases respectively, with 7 bases between them. This CDR3 has 12 residues. CDR3 bases: TGTGCCAGCAGGACGGATAATCAGCCCCAGCATTTT. Residues: CASRTDNQPQHF.

The rearrangement joins TRBV11-2 to TRBJ1-5; 8 positions agree with TRBD1. CDR1 is SGHAT and CDR2 is FQNNGV in the germline V gene. V lost 5 bases, J lost 11 bases, and 5 bases stayed unmatched. This CDR3 has 12 amino acids. The CDR3 region has the DNA TGTGCCAGCAGCGCCGACAGGGGTTCCCAGCATTTT. Amino acid sequence: CASSADRGSQHF. Full variable domain (outside the CDR3, taken from reference TRBV11-2 and TRBJ1-5): EAGVAQSPRYKIIEKRQSVAFWCNPISGHATLYWYQQILGQGPKLLIQFQNNGVVDDSQLPKDRFSAERLKGVDSTLKIQPAKLEDSAVYLCASSADRGSQHFGDGTRLSIL.